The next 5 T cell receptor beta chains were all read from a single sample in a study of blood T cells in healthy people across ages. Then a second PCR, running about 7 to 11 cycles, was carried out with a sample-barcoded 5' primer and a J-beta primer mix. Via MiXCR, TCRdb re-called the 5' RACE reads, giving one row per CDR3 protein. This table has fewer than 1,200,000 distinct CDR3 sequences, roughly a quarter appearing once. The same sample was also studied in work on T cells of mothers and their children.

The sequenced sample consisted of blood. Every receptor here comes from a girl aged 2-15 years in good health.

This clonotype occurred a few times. The CDR3 DNA is TGTGCCACGGGGCTGACTAGGACAGATGATAATGAGCAGTTCTTC. Translating gives CATGLTRTDDNEQFF. V gene TRBV2 combines with J gene TRBJ2-5; either TRBD1 or TRBD2 may supply D (6 bases each). The J call is uncertain, as TRBJ2-1 better fits the DNA end. Germline-derived CDR1 and CDR2 are SNHLY and FYNNEI. The CDR3 covers 15 residues.

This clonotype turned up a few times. In DNA, the CDR3 is TGTGCCAGCAGCTTAGGCTACTTTAGCACAGATACGCAGTATTTT. This sequence encodes CASSLGYFSTDTQYF. The chain has TRBV7-2 and TRBJ2-3; D gene ambiguous. CDR1 and CDR2 from the germline V gene are SGHTA and FQGNSA. This CDR3 is 15 amino acids long. V was trimmed by 1 base and J by 0 bases, leaving 8 bases between them.

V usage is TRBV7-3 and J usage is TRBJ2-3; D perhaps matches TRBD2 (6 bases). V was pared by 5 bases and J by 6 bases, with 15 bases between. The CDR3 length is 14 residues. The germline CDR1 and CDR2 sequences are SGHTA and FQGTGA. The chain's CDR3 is CASSPSGSMDTQYF. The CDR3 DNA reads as TGTGCCAGCAGCCCGAGCGGGTCTATGGATACGCAGTATTTT.

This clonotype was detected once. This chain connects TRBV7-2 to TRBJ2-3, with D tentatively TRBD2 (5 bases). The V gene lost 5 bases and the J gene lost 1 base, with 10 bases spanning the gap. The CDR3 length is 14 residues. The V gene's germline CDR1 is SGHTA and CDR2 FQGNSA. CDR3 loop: CASSKRPRTDTQYF. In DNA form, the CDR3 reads TGTGCCAGCAGCAAGCGGCCCCGCACAGATACGCAGTATTTT. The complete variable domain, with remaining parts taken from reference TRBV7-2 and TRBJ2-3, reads GAGVSQSPSNKVTEKGKDVELRCDPISGHTALYWYRQSLGQGLEFLIYFQGNSAPDKSGLPSDRFSAERTGGSVSTLTIQRTQQEDSAVYLCASSKRPRTDTQYFGPGTRLTVL.

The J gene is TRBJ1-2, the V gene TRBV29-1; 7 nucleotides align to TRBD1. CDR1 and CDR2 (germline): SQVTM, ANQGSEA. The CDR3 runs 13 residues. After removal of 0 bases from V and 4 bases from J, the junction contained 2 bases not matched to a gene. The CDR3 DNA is TGCAGCGTTGAAGACAGGGGGATCTATGGCTACACCTTC. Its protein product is CSVEDRGIYGYTF.